Here is one T cell receptor beta chain with its context. The data were obtained in a study of CD8+ T cells in alopecia areata. Extracted from the samples, RNA was reverse transcribed into cDNA to serve as the sequencing template. Clones were read by immunoSEQ multiplex PCR, and TCRdb kept only the in-frame ones, dropping some. The table lists 150,000 to 200,000 clones, 55% to 75% of them singletons. The treatment here: oral pan-JAK inhibitor, 5-10 mg twice daily. This CDR3 has 17 residues. Germline V gene lookup returns CDR1 SGHTA and CDR2 FQGNSA. Trimming cost V 0 bases and J 5 bases; bases outside gene matches: 10.

The sequences come from CD4+ T cells sorted from blood, collected at week 4, from a patient treated with tofacitinib. This clonotype was sampled from a human donor with alopecia areata. The V gene is TRBV7-2, the J gene TRBJ2-5; 9 nucleotides align to TRBD2. CDR3 coding DNA: TGTGCCAGCAGCTTAGCGCTATCTAGCGGGGTGGGGGAGACCCAGTACTTC. It specifies CASSLALSSGVGETQYF.